The 4 T cell receptor beta chains below all came from one sample that was sequenced in a study of chemoradiotherapy in HPV16-positive cancers. Clones were sequenced by immunoSEQ multiplex PCR, and TCRdb holds only the in-frame ones, with some missing. The table lists about 5,400 clones, approximately 91% of them singletons. The material sequenced was blood, taken from a patient who underwent chemoradiotherapy. The receptors shown here come from a human donor with HPV-associated anogenital cancer.

V is TRBV10-3 and J is TRBJ1-1; no definite D call. V was cut by 0 bases and J by 2 bases, with 7 bases left in between. Per the germline V gene, CDR1 is ENHRY and CDR2 is SYGVKD. This CDR3 contains 14 residues. CDR3 amino acids: CAISESAANTEAFF. The CDR3 DNA reads as TGTGCCATCAGTGAGTCGGCAGCTAACACTGAAGCTTTCTTT.

This rearrangement joins TRBV12-5 to TRBJ2-5; D gene ambiguous. The germline V gene encodes CDR1 LGHNT and CDR2 FRNRAP. The CDR3 is 12 amino acids. Trimming removed 1 base at V and 5 bases at J, with 5 bases between. The CDR3 is CASGLARETQYF. In DNA, the CDR3 is TGTGCTAGTGGTTTGGCCCGGGAGACCCAGTACTTC.

V and J are TRBV5-1 and TRBJ2-7; no definite D call. V shed 0 bases and J shed 1 base, with 8 bases lying between them. Germline CDR1 is SGHRS and CDR2 is YFSETQ. The CDR3 is made up of 14 amino acids. CDR3 protein: CASSLDTQSYEQYF. The DNA for the CDR3 is TGCGCCAGCAGCTTGGACACTCAATCCTACGAGCAGTACTTC. The full variable domain, its missing parts supplied by reference TRBV5-1 and TRBJ2-7, is KAGVTQTPRYLIKTRGQQVTLSCSPISGHRSVSWYQQTPGQGLQFLFEYFSETQRNKGNFPGRFSGRQFSNSRSEMNVSTLELGDSALYLCASSLDTQSYEQYFGPGTRLTVT.

The chain uses TRBV5-1 and TRBJ1-3; possibly TRBD1 for D (6 bases). This CDR3 spans 16 amino acids. Germline CDR1 SGHRS, CDR2 YFSETQ. Trimming pared 4 bases from V and 0 bases from J, leaving 14 bases between. DNA of the CDR3: TGCGCCAGCAGCCCAGGGGACCCTTCCTCTGGAAACACCATATATTTT. This gives the protein CASSPGDPSSGNTIYF.